These 5 T cell receptor beta chains share one sample of origin, sequenced in a study of beta chain features in type 1 diabetes. Every bit of the isolated RNA underwent reverse transcription, so sequencing read expressed TCRB transcripts. Libraries were prepared by immunoSEQ multiplex PCR; TCRdb keeps only in-frame clonotypes and omits some of them. There are a few hundred thousand clones in the sample; just over 20% occur only once, and 0.025% to 0.035% lies in the top ten. Study findings and constraints: Type 1 diabetes patients had TCRB CDR3s that were shorter (moderately but significantly so) in all four CD4+ subsets.

Which antigens these TCRs recognize remains unknown. The specimen sequenced was naive CD4+ T cells from blood. The receptors originated from a woman in her forties with type 1 diabetes.

J is TRBJ2-7 and V is TRBV29-1; D is perhaps TRBD1 (5 bases). CDR1 and CDR2 (germline): SQVTM, ANQGSEA. V was shortened by 2 bases and J by 2 bases, with 13 bases between the two germline ends. This CDR3 is 14 amino acids long. The CDR3 coding sequence is TGCAGCGTTGAACCGGTGAACAGGCCCTACGAGCAGTACTTC. It is translated as CSVEPVNRPYEQYF.

This clone was detected a few times. J is TRBJ2-4 and V is TRBV4-3, with D possibly TRBD1 on 5 matching bases. The CDR3 has 16 amino acids. Germline V gives CDR1 LGHNA, CDR2 YSLEER. The ends were cut back, 2 bases at V and 1 base at J, with 12 bases in the middle. This CDR3 is CASSQQSGFAKNIQYF. As DNA, the CDR3 is TGCGCCAGCAGCCAACAGTCAGGGTTCGCCAAAAACATTCAGTACTTC.

The V and J genes are TRBV7-9 and TRBJ1-2; 7 bases are shared with TRBD1. The J segment lost 6 bases and the V segment lost 5 bases, leaving 9 bases of the junction unmatched. From germline, CDR1 is SEHNR and CDR2 FQNEAQ (reference sequence). The CDR3 consists of 14 residues. CDR3 loop: CASSPTGHMDGYTF. CDR3 bases: TGTGCCAGCAGCCCGACAGGGCATATGGATGGCTACACCTTC.

As DNA, the CDR3 is TGTGCCAGCAGGCCGCCGGGACAGGGATACGAGCAGTACTTC. Its translation: CASRPPGQGYEQYF. The V call is TRBV13, the J call TRBJ2-7, with 9 bases fitting TRBD1. Per the germline V gene, CDR1 is PRHDT and CDR2 is FYEKMQ (reference sequence). This CDR3 is built from 14 residues. The V segment lost 6 bases and the J segment 4 bases; nucleotides outside the gene matches: 7.

The rearrangement uses TRBV30 and TRBJ2-7, with no clear D. V was clipped by 2 bases and J by 0 bases, with 2 bases between them. Germline V CDR1 and CDR2: GTSNPN, SVGIG (reference sequence). This CDR3 has 11 residues. CDR3 DNA sequence: TGTGCCTGGAGTCGCTCCTACGAGCAGTACTTC. It encodes CAWSRSYEQYF.